What follows are 13 T cell receptor beta chains derived from one specimen sequenced in a study of cytomegalovirus exposure and HLA in healthy donors (dated by TCRdb to about 2017). Libraries came from the immunoSEQ multiplex PCR assay. The multiplex PCR relied on a mix of 60 forward primers for TCR Vbeta segments and 13 reverse primers for TCR Jbeta segments. In TCRdb, the immuneACCESS table is reduced to in-frame sequences with V and J assigned. These tables do not hold every clone; where another copy was compared, an unresolved V gene accounts for under half, and the others remain unexplained. The sample table shows 60,000 or so clones, and about 80% are seen once. Of the sample, about 3.6% falls within the top ten clones. Sequencing input: PBMCs. The receptors come from a woman aged 40-49 years in good health and CMV-seropositive.

This clone was detected once. This chain links TRBV27 with TRBJ2-5; TRBD2 aligns across 7 bases. The V segment lost 4 bases and the J segment 5 bases; nucleotides outside the gene matches: 7. The CDR3 has 14 residues. Germline CDR1 reads MNHEY; CDR2 reads SMNVEV (reference sequence). Written as DNA, the CDR3 is TGTGCCAGCAGTTCACGGGGGGTCGGGGAGACCCAGTACTTC. This gives the protein CASSSRGVGETQYF.

CDR3 nucleotide sequence: TGTGCCAGCAGCCTGGACAGGGGCAGGACTGAAGCTTTCTTT. Translating gives CASSLDRGRTEAFF. The V call is TRBV6-5, the J call TRBJ1-1; 9 bases align to TRBD1. The ends lost 6 bases at V and 5 bases at J; junction bases unmatched: 7. CDR3 size: 14 residues. Germline V gene lookup returns CDR1 MNHEY and CDR2 SVGAGI.

The chain couples TRBV6-5 to TRBJ1-3, with 10 nucleotides matching TRBD1. The CDR3 has 15 residues. The trim removed 6 bases at V and 3 bases at J, leaving 5 bases unmatched. Germline V gene sequence: CDR1 MNHEY, CDR2 SVGAGI. CDR3 bases: TGTGCCAGCAGATCTGACAGGGGGCTTGGAAACACCATATATTTT. This sequence encodes CASRSDRGLGNTIYF.

V is TRBV20-1 and J is TRBJ1-1; D ambiguous. V lost 7 bases and J 7 bases, leaving 13 bases between the germline ends. CDR1 and CDR2 (germline): DFQATT, SNEGSKA (reference sequence). The CDR3 sequence is 11 residues long. CDR3 amino acids: CSVSREIEAFF. CDR3 DNA: TGCAGTGTGTCCCGCGAGATTGAAGCTTTCTTT.

This clone has only a few counts. The chain joins TRBV18 to TRBJ1-2, with 8 bases matching TRBD1. The V gene's germline CDR1 is KGHSH and CDR2 LQKENI. This CDR3 is 13 amino acids long. V gave up 3 bases and J gave up 3 bases; unmatched junction bases: 0. The CDR3 here is CASSPDRDYGYTF. Written as DNA, the CDR3 is TGTGCCAGCTCACCGGACAGGGACTATGGCTACACCTTC.

The chain is built from TRBV14 and TRBJ1-1; unclear D gene. Trimming removed 1 base from V and 5 bases from J, with 14 bases in between. Germline values: CDR1 SGHDN, CDR2 FVKESK. This CDR3 region has 15 residues. The CDR3 nucleotides read TGTGCCAGCAGCCAAGCGCGTTTCCGGGTGACTGAAGCTTTCTTT. Residues: CASSQARFRVTEAFF.

The rearrangement links TRBV9 to TRBJ2-2; 7 bases are a match to TRBD1. The germline CDR1 and CDR2 sequences are SGDLS and YYNGEE. V was clipped by 4 bases and J by 7 bases; unmatched bases: 7. The length of the CDR3 is 14 residues. This CDR3 is CASSPTGLNGELFF. CDR3 DNA: TGTGCCAGCAGCCCGACAGGGTTGAACGGGGAGCTGTTTTTT.

This chain links TRBV25-1 with TRBJ2-1; possibly TRBD1 for D (5 bases). Germline lookup yields CDR1 MGHDK and CDR2 SYGVNS. V was trimmed by 2 bases and J by 0 bases, leaving 8 bases between them. The length of the CDR3 is 15 residues. The CDR3 nucleotides are TGTGCCAGCAGTGAAAAACAGGTCTCCTACAATGAGCAGTTCTTC. Residues: CASSEKQVSYNEQFF.

This rearrangement joins TRBV19 to TRBJ1-2; no clear D gene. Trimming took off 5 bases at V and 2 bases at J, with 9 bases between the two ends. Germline V gene sequence: CDR1 LNHDA, CDR2 SQIVND (reference sequence). The CDR3 contains 13 residues. The CDR3 loop reads CASSFGLNYGYTF. The CDR3 DNA follows: TGTGCCAGTAGTTTCGGTTTAAACTATGGCTACACCTTC.

The V and J genes are TRBV6-1 and TRBJ1-6, with TRBD1 as a possible D gene (6 bases). The V end lost 10 bases, the J end lost 3 bases, and 16 bases lay between the germline ends. This CDR3 contains 15 residues. Germline V CDR1 and CDR2: MNHNS, SASEGT. CDR3 sequence (DNA): TGTGCCACCTTGGACGGACAGAACTATAATTCACCCCTCCACTTT. It encodes CATLDGQNYNSPLHF.

The CDR3 DNA follows: TGTGCCAGCAGCCCTACTGGGGGGTATAGCGGGGGGGGCACAGATACGCAGTATTTT. Protein sequence: CASSPTGGYSGGGTDTQYF. The chain uses TRBV27 and TRBJ2-3; 11 nucleotides match TRBD2. This CDR3 has 19 residues. Per germline, CDR1 MNHEY and CDR2 SMNVEV (reference sequence). V trimming: 6 bases; J trimming: 1 base; junction bases outside the gene matches: 15.

This rearrangement joins TRBV12-5 to TRBJ1-4; D is perhaps TRBD1 (5 bases). CDR1 is LGHNT and CDR2 is FRNRAP in the germline V gene. V lost 3 bases and J lost 5, with 7 bases in between. This CDR3 is 13 amino acids long. The CDR3: CASGFGGNEKLFF. The CDR3 DNA reads TGTGCTAGTGGTTTTGGGGGGAATGAAAAACTGTTTTTT.

The V and J genes are TRBV7-9 and TRBJ2-2; D remains unclear. V lost 4 bases to trimming and J lost 7 bases, with 7 bases between them. CDR1 SEHNR and CDR2 FQNEAQ come from the germline V gene (reference sequence). The CDR3 covers 12 residues. The CDR3 DNA reads as TGTGCCAGCAGCTCGCGACACGGGGAGCTGTTTTTT. This encodes CASSSRHGELFF.